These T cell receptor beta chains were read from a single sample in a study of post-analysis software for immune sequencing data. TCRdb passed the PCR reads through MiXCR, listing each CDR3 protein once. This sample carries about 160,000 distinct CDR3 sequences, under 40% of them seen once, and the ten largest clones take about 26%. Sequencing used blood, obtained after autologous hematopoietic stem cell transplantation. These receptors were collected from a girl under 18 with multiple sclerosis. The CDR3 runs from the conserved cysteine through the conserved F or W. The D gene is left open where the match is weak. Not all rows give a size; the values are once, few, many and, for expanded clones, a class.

CSVSGLAGLSSYEQYF,TGCAGCGTATCCGGACTAGCGGGACTTAGCTCCTACGAGCAGTACTTC,TRBD2,TRBJ2-7,TRBV29-1,many
CASSRGAETQYF,TGTGCCAGCAGCCGAGGGGCAGAGACCCAGTACTTC,.,TRBJ2-5,TRBV6-2/TRBV6-3,.
CASSLAGAAQETQYF,TGTGCCAGCAGTTTGGCTGGGGCGGCACAAGAGACCCAGTACTTC,.,TRBJ2-5,TRBV12-3/TRBV12-4,.
CASSRQGDQPQHF,TGTGCCAGCAGCAGACAGGGGGATCAGCCCCAGCATTTT,TRBD1,TRBJ1-5,TRBV12-3/TRBV12-4,.
CASSRPLWETQYF,TGTGCCAGCAGCCGACCGCTATGGGAGACCCAGTACTTC,.,TRBJ2-5,TRBV6-6,few
CAISEGTSPNEQFF,TGTGCCATCAGTGAGGGGACTAGCCCCAATGAGCAGTTCTTC,TRBD2,TRBJ2-1,TRBV10-3,few
CASSLGPTGGPYNEQFF,TGTGCCAGCAGCTTAGGGCCGACAGGGGGGCCCTACAATGAGCAGTTCTTC,TRBD1,TRBJ2-1,TRBV7-3,.
CASSLSGQGISYEQYF,TGTGCCAGCAGCTTGTCGGGACAGGGAATCTCCTACGAGCAGTACTTC,TRBD1,TRBJ2-7,TRBV5-6,few
CASNSGHHEQFF,TGTGCCAGCAACTCCGGTCACCATGAGCAGTTCTTC,.,TRBJ2-1,TRBV13,.
CASRTGSGRASWGLSTDTQYF,TGTGCCAGCAGAACCGGGAGCGGGAGGGCCAGCTGGGGCTTGAGCACAGATACGCAGTATTTT,TRBD2,TRBJ2-3,TRBV12-3/TRBV12-4,.
CSVVTGLSYEQYF,TGCAGCGTTGTGACCGGGTTAAGCTACGAGCAGTACTTC,.,TRBJ2-7,TRBV29-1,.
CASSSIQGPYGYTF,TGTGCCAGCAGTTCCATCCAGGGCCCCTATGGCTACACCTTC,.,TRBJ1-2,TRBV6-5,many
CASSGRDRGNTEAFF,TGCGCCAGCAGCGGGAGGGACAGGGGAAACACTGAAGCTTTCTTT,TRBD1,TRBJ1-1,TRBV5-1,.
CASSQGWGTGELFF,TGTGCCAGCAGCCAAGGATGGGGGACCGGGGAGCTGTTTTTT,.,TRBJ2-2,TRBV3-1,few
CAISLMGLGTGTQYF,TGTGCCATCAGCTTGATGGGACTCGGCACAGGTACGCAGTATTTT,.,TRBJ2-3,TRBV10-3,.
CASGGPGQGSEKLFF,TGTGCCAGCGGTGGACCGGGACAGGGTTCTGAAAAACTGTTTTTT,TRBD1,TRBJ1-4,TRBV25-1,.
CASSPEGSHTEAFF,TGTGCCAGCAGCCCGGAGGGGTCACACACTGAAGCTTTCTTT,.,TRBJ1-1,TRBV7-6,.
CASSLFLGNEQFF,TGTGCCAGCAGCTTGTTTCTAGGGAATGAGCAGTTCTTC,.,TRBJ2-1,TRBV7-2,few
CASSYGTSYEQYF,TGTGCCAGCAGTTACGGGACTTCCTACGAGCAGTACTTC,.,TRBJ2-7,TRBV6-6,many
CAISESRRDEQFF,TGTGCCATCAGTGAGTCGAGGAGGGATGAGCAGTTCTTC,.,TRBJ2-1,TRBV10-3,.
CASSLADRDGYTF,TGTGCCAGCAGCTTAGCGGACAGGGATGGCTACACCTTC,TRBD1,TRBJ1-2,TRBV7-2,many
CASSFNTGPYEQYF,TGTGCCAGCAGTTTTAACACAGGTCCTTACGAGCAGTACTTC,.,TRBJ2-7,TRBV12-3/TRBV12-4,few
CASSEPGTSGGRGQYF,TGTGCCAGCAGCGAACCCGGGACTAGCGGGGGCCGCGGGCAGTACTTC,TRBD2,TRBJ2-7,TRBV28,.
CASAVTGGQETQYF,TGTGCCAGTGCCGTTACAGGGGGACAAGAGACCCAGTACTTC,TRBD1,TRBJ2-5,TRBV19,.
CASRPVGTGLSGANVLTF,TGTGCCAGCAGACCAGTGGGGACAGGGCTATCTGGGGCCAACGTCCTGACTTTC,TRBD1,TRBJ2-6,TRBV11-2,.
CASSVDREDTQYF,TGTGCCAGCAGCGTAGACAGGGAGGATACGCAGTATTTT,.,TRBJ2-3,TRBV9,many
CASSPLDNEQYF,TGCGCCAGCAGCCCCTTGGATAACGAGCAGTACTTC,.,TRBJ2-7,TRBV5-1,.
CATSSRPDRAGDTQYF,TGTGCCACCAGCAGTCGACCGGACAGGGCGGGAGATACGCAGTATTTT,TRBD1,TRBJ2-3,TRBV15,.
CSVGRQGSGEQYF,TGCAGCGTTGGCCGACAGGGCTCGGGCGAGCAGTACTTC,TRBD1,TRBJ2-7,TRBV29-1,many
CASNPGDQETQYF,TGTGCCAGCAACCCGGGAGACCAAGAGACCCAGTACTTC,.,TRBJ2-5,TRBV28,few
CASRKQGGSNQPQYF,TGTGCCAGCAGAAAACAGGGGGGAAGCAATCAGCCCCAGTATTTT,TRBD1,TRBJ2-3,TRBV6-5,once
CAISDGDKNIQYF,TGTGCCATCAGTGATGGGGACAAAAACATTCAGTACTTT,.,TRBJ2-4,TRBV10-3,few
CASSPRIAGGVKDNEQFF,TGCGCCAGCAGCCCCCGGATAGCGGGAGGGGTAAAGGACAATGAGCAGTTCTTC,TRBD2,TRBJ2-1,TRBV5-1,few
CATSRDRQTSYEQYF,TGTGCCACCAGCAGAGATCGACAGACCTCCTACGAGCAGTACTTC,.,TRBJ2-7,TRBV15,few
CASSSWEAGDTDTQYF,TGTGCCAGCAGCTCCTGGGAGGCCGGGGACACAGATACGCAGTATTTT,.,TRBJ2-3,TRBV7-8,few
CASSRDSTDTQYF,TGTGCCAGCAGTCGGGACAGCACAGATACGCAGTATTTT,.,TRBJ2-3,TRBV28,.
CASSLEAPGEGTSYEQYF,TGTGCCAGCAGCTTAGAGGCCCCGGGTGAGGGAACCTCCTACGAGCAGTACTTC,.,TRBJ2-7,TRBV7-6,.
CASSLLSGSNTGELFF,TGTGCCAGCAGCTTACTTAGCGGGAGTAACACCGGGGAGCTGTTTTTT,TRBD2,TRBJ2-2,TRBV7-8,.
CASSVGTGLDGYTF,TGTGCCAGCAGCGTAGGAACAGGGTTAGATGGCTACACCTTC,.,TRBJ1-2,TRBV9,few
CASRNDRGMNQPQHF,TGTGCCAGTAGAAACGACAGGGGGATGAATCAGCCCCAGCATTTT,TRBD1,TRBJ1-5,TRBV19,.
CASSLGGPHEQYF,TGTGCCAGCAGCTTAGGAGGTCCCCACGAGCAGTACTTC,.,TRBJ2-7,TRBV7-9,few
CASSQKAGGGGTYEQYF,TGTGCCAGCAGCCAAAAAGCGGGAGGGGGGGGGACCTACGAGCAGTACTTC,TRBD2,TRBJ2-7,TRBV3-1,.
CASSLGGTQPQHF,TGTGCCAGCAGTTTAGGAGGGACTCAGCCCCAGCATTTT,.,TRBJ1-5,TRBV12-3/TRBV12-4,many
CASSAELAGIPYNEQFF,TGTGCTAGCAGCGCCGAACTAGCGGGGATACCCTACAATGAGCAGTTCTTC,TRBD2,TRBJ2-1,TRBV7-7,.
CASSLVGPHEVGYTF,TGTGCCAGCAGCTTGGTGGGGCCCCATGAGGTTGGCTACACCTTC,.,TRBJ1-2,TRBV7-4,.
CASSFILLIERGGSEQFF,TGTGCCAGCAGTTTCATATTGCTGATCGAGCGGGGGGGCAGTGAGCAGTTCTTC,TRBD2,TRBJ2-1,TRBV28,.
CASSLVGGTASGNTIYF,TGTGCCAGCAGCTTAGTAGGGGGGACGGCCTCTGGAAACACCATATATTTT,.,TRBJ1-3,TRBV7-2,.
CASQEGNQPQHF,TGTGCCAGTCAGGAGGGCAATCAGCCCCAGCATTTT,.,TRBJ1-5,TRBV7-9,.
CASSTRDRENEQFF,TGTGCCAGCAGCACCCGGGACAGGGAAAATGAGCAGTTCTTC,.,TRBJ2-1,TRBV21-1,.
CATSAGLSSYNSPLHF,TGTGCCACTAGTGCCGGGCTAAGCTCCTATAATTCACCCCTCCACTTT,.,TRBJ1-6,TRBV15,few
CASSQASSGVAKNIQYF,TGCGCCAGCAGCCAAGCGTCTAGCGGGGTAGCCAAAAACATTCAGTACTTC,TRBD2,TRBJ2-4,TRBV4-3,many
CASSRGLAGGPGTDMQYF,TGTGCCAGCAGTCGTGGACTAGCGGGAGGGCCTGGGACAGATATGCAGTATTTT,TRBD2,TRBJ2-3,TRBV6-1,few
CASSLRLAGALANEQFF,TGTGCCAGCAGCCTAAGACTAGCGGGAGCACTAGCGAATGAGCAGTTCTTC,TRBD2,TRBJ2-1,TRBV4-2,few